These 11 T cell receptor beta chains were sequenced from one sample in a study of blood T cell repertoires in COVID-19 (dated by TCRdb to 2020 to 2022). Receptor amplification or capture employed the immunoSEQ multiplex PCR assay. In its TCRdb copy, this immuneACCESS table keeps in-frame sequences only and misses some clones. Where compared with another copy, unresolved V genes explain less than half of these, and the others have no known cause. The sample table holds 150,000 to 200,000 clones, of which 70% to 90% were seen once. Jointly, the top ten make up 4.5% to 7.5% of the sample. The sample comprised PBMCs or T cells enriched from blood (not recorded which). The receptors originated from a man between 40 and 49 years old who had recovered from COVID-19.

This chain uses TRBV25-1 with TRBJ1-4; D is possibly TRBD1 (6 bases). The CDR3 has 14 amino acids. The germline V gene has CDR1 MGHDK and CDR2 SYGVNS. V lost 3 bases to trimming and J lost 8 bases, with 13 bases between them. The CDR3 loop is CASSDTGPREKLFF. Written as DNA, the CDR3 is TGTGCCAGCAGTGATACAGGGCCTAGGGAAAAACTGTTTTTT.

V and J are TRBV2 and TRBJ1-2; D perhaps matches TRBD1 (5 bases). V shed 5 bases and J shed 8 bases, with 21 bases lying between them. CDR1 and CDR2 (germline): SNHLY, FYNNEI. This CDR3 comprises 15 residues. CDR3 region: CASSPPGTLSGGYTF. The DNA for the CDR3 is TGTGCCAGCAGTCCCCCCGGGACCCTCAGCGGGGGCTACACCTTC.

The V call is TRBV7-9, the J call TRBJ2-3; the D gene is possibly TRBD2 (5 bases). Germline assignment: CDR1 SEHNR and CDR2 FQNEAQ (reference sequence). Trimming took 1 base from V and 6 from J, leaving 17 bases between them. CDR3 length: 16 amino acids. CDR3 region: CASSLGRYVRGDTQYF. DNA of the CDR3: TGTGCCAGCAGCTTAGGCCGCTACGTGAGAGGGGATACGCAGTATTTT.

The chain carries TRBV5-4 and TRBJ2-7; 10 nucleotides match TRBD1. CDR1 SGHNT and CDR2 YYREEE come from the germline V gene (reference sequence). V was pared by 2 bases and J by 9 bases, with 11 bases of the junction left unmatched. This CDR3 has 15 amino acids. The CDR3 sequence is CASSFMGQGLFWQYV. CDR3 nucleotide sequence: TGTGCCAGCAGCTTTATGGGACAGGGGTTGTTCTGGCAGTACGTC.

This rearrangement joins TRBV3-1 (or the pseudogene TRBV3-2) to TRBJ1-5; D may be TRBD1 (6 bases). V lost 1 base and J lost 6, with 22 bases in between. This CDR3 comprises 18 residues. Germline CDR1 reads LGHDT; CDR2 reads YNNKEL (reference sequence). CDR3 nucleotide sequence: TGTGCCAGCAGCCAAGCTTATCCCAGGGGTTTAGTTTTTCAGCCCCAGCATTTT. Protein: CASSQAYPRGLVFQPQHF.

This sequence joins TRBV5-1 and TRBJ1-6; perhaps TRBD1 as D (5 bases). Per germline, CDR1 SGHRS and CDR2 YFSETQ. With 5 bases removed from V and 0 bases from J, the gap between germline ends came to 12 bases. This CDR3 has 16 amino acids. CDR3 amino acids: CASRGLWSSYNSPLHF. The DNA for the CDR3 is TGCGCCAGCAGGGGGCTCTGGAGCTCCTATAATTCACCCCTCCACTTT.

The DNA of the CDR3 is TGTGCCAGCAGTGGTACAGGGGGTTGGAACATTCAGTACTTC. It encodes CASSGTGGWNIQYF. The chain recombines TRBV28 with TRBJ2-4, with 8 bases that match TRBD1. The V and J ends lost 5 bases and 7 bases, in that order; junction bases with no gene match: 7. The CDR3 totals 14 residues. CDR1 MDHEN and CDR2 SYDVKM come from the germline V gene.

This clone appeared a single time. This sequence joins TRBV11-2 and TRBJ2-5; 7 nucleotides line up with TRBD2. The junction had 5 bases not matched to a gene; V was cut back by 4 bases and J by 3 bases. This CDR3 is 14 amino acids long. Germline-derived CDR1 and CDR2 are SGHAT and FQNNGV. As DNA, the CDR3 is TGTGCCAGCAGCTGGGGGGGTGCAAAAGAGACCCAGTACTTC. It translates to CASSWGGAKETQYF. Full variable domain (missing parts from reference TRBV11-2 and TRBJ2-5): EAGVAQSPRYKIIEKRQSVAFWCNPISGHATLYWYQQILGQGPKLLIQFQNNGVVDDSQLPKDRFSAERLKGVDSTLKIQPAKLEDSAVYLCASSWGGAKETQYFGPGTRLLVL.

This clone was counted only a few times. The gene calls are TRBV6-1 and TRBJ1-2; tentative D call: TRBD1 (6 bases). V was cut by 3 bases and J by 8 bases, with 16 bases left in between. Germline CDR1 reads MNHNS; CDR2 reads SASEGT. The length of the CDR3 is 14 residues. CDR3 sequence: CASSEGAGIGGYTF. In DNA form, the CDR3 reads TGTGCCAGCAGTGAGGGGGCAGGGATAGGAGGCTACACCTTC.

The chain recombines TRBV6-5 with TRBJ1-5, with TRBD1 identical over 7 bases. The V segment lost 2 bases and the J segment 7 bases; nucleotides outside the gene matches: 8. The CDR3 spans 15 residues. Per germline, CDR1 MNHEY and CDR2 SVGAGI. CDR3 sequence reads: CASSYGGGKGQPQHF. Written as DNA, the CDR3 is TGTGCCAGCAGTTACGGAGGGGGCAAGGGACAGCCCCAGCATTTT.

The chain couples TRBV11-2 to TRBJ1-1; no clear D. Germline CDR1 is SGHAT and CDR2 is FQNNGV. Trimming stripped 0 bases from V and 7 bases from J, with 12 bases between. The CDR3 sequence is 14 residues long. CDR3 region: CASSLDGVGSEAFF. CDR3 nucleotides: TGTGCCAGCAGCTTAGATGGGGTCGGGAGTGAAGCTTTCTTT.